A selection of T cell receptor beta chains follows, all from one sample in a study of shared clonotypes between healthy human individuals. Using immunoSEQ multiplex PCR, the repertoire was profiled, and TCRdb retains in-frame clones only, with some absent. The profile shows millions of clones, 85% to 95% of them singletons. The sequenced sample consisted of naive CD4+ T cells sorted from blood. Receptors were obtained from a man between 18 and 35 years old in good health. Each CDR3 is given with its conserved first and last residue. D genes are given only for firm matches. Where a row states a size, it is once, few, many or the class of an expanded clone; other rows omit it.

d_call j_call clone_size v_call cdr3_aa cdr3_nt
TRBD2 TRBJ2-1 . TRBV19 CASKTSGKYNEQFF TGTGCCAGTAAGACTAGCGGGAAGTATAATGAGCAGTTCTTC
TRBD2 TRBJ2-3 once TRBV2 CASSPRRTSGVEADTQYF TGTGCCAGCAGCCCCCGACGGACTAGCGGGGTAGAGGCAGATACGCAGTATTTT
TRBD1 TRBJ2-7 . TRBV10-3 CAISESGQGVYEQYF TGTGCCATCAGTGAGTCAGGGCAGGGGGTTTACGAGCAGTACTTC
. TRBJ1-2 . TRBV7-8 CASSLDPRTAYGYTF TGTGCCAGCAGCTTAGACCCTCGGACAGCCTATGGCTACACCTTC
. TRBJ2-7 once TRBV6-5 CASSYPGGYEQYF TGTGCCAGCAGTTACCCCGGGGGCTACGAGCAGTACTTC
. TRBJ2-5 . TRBV29-1 CSVGQEGQETQYF TGCAGCGTTGGGCAGGAAGGCCAAGAGACCCAGTACTTC
TRBD1 TRBJ1-2 . TRBV7-8 CASSLGQGASGYTF TGTGCCAGCAGCTTAGGTCAGGGGGCGTCGGGCTACACCTTC
. TRBJ1-3 . TRBV7-9 CASSFEYRGNTIYF TGTGCCAGCAGCTTTGAATACCGAGGGAACACCATATATTTT
TRBD2 TRBJ2-1 . TRBV18 CASSPRGLAGSSYNEQFF TGTGCCAGCTCACCCAGGGGACTAGCGGGGTCCTCCTACAATGAGCAGTTCTTC
TRBD2 TRBJ2-7 . TRBV25-1 CASSESRGRASIEQYF TGTGCCAGCAGTGAATCCCGCGGGAGGGCCTCCATCGAGCAGTACTTC
TRBD1 TRBJ2-7 . TRBV18 CASSPPGQSAYEQYF TGTGCCAGCTCACCACCGGGACAGTCTGCCTACGAGCAGTACTTC
. TRBJ1-2 . TRBV19 CASSQGNEGYGYTF TGTGCCAGTAGTCAGGGGAATGAGGGCTATGGCTACACCTTC
TRBD2 TRBJ2-2 . TRBV9 CASSLTAGRDKAGELFF TGTGCCAGCAGCTTAACCGCAGGGAGGGATAAGGCCGGGGAGCTGTTTTTT
. TRBJ1-5 . TRBV30 CAWSSWGINQPQHF TGTGCCTGGAGTTCCTGGGGGATCAATCAGCCCCAGCATTTT
. TRBJ1-2 . TRBV6-1 CASSRGQGLNYGYTF TGTGCCAGCAGTAGAGGGCAGGGACTTAACTATGGCTACACCTTC
. TRBJ2-7 once TRBV10-2 CASSEFGVYEQYF TGCGCCAGCAGTGAGTTTGGGGTCTACGAGCAGTACTTC
. TRBJ2-5 . TRBV18 CASSQRQGGTETQYF TGTGCCAGCTCACAACGACAGGGAGGGACGGAGACCCAGTACTTC
. TRBJ2-3 . TRBV4-2 CASSQDEPDTQYF TGTGCCAGCAGCCAAGATGAACCAGATACGCAGTATTTT
. TRBJ2-7 . TRBV10-3 CAISEGSAQGYEQYF TGTGCCATCAGTGAAGGGTCGGCGCAGGGCTACGAGCAGTACTTC
. TRBJ2-2 . TRBV7-3 CASSLIDGPYPSGELFF TGTGCCAGCAGCTTAATCGACGGCCCCTATCCCTCCGGGGAGCTGTTTTTT
TRBD1 TRBJ2-1 . TRBV7-9 CASSPHWDRNNEQFF TGTGCCAGCAGCCCACACTGGGACAGGAACAATGAGCAGTTCTTC
. TRBJ2-2 . TRBV5-1 CASSFDTYTGELFF TGCGCCAGCAGCTTTGACACCTACACCGGGGAGCTGTTTTTT
. TRBJ2-3 . TRBV15 CATSRMNLPGNTDTQYF TGTGCCACCAGCAGAATGAACCTTCCTGGTAACACAGATACGCAGTATTTT
. TRBJ1-4 . TRBV5-1 CASSPGGVNEKLFF TGCGCCAGCAGCCCGGGAGGTGTTAATGAAAAACTGTTTTTT
. TRBJ1-3 . TRBV6-9 CASLPLNSGNTIYF TGTGCCAGCCTCCCCCTGAACTCTGGAAACACCATATATTTT
TRBD1 TRBJ1-1 once TRBV6-1 CASRMTGESSEAFF TGTGCCAGCAGGATGACAGGGGAATCGTCTGAAGCTTTCTTT
TRBD2 TRBJ2-2 . TRBV10-3 CAIRRAPRLAGESGELFF TGTGCCATCAGGAGGGCGCCTAGACTAGCGGGAGAAAGCGGGGAGCTGTTTTTT
TRBD2 TRBJ2-3 . TRBV2 CASSGGVSGSTGTDTQYF TGTGCCAGCAGTGGAGGGGTTAGCGGGAGCACGGGCACAGATACGCAGTATTTT
. TRBJ2-7 . TRBV5-1 CASSFPRVDGEQYF TGCGCCAGCAGCTTCCCCAGGGTAGATGGCGAGCAGTACTTC
. TRBJ2-4 once TRBV5-1 CASSRRGEETKNIQYF TGCGCCAGCAGCCGCAGGGGGGAGGAAACCAAAAACATTCAGTACTTC
. TRBJ1-2 . TRBV28 CASSLPALGGYTF TGTGCCAGCAGTTTGCCAGCATTGGGCGGCTACACCTTC
. TRBJ2-5 . TRBV7-2 CASSSADRLETQYF TGTGCCAGCAGCTCCGCTGATCGTTTGGAGACCCAGTACTTC
. TRBJ2-7 . TRBV5-1 CASSEGQHYEQYF TGCGCCAGCAGCGAAGGACAGCACTACGAGCAGTACTTC
. TRBJ2-3 . TRBV30 CAWSRLSTDTQYF TGTGCCTGGAGTCGATTAAGCACAGATACGCAGTATTTT
TRBD2 TRBJ2-3 once TRBV10-1 CASSESSSGGPDTQYF TGCGCCAGCAGTGAGTCGTCCAGCGGGGGGCCAGATACGCAGTATTTT
. TRBJ1-6 . TRBV30 CAWSVGYSPLHF TGTGCCTGGAGTGTAGGATATTCACCCCTCCACTTT
. TRBJ2-3 . TRBV7-2 CASSLNQGGGGDTQYF TGTGCCAGCAGCTTAAATCAGGGGGGAGGAGGAGATACGCAGTATTTT
. TRBJ1-1 . TRBV6-1 CASSLSGGVGTEAFF TGTGCCAGCAGTTTGTCGGGGGGCGTCGGCACTGAAGCTTTCTTT
TRBD1 TRBJ2-7 . TRBV28 CASSHNLGQGIEQYF TGTGCCAGCAGTCACAACCTGGGACAGGGCATCGAGCAGTACTTC
TRBD2 TRBJ2-1 . TRBV6-5 CASRQGLAGSYEQFF TGTGCCAGCAGACAGGGACTAGCGGGGAGTTATGAGCAGTTCTTC
TRBD1 TRBJ1-1 once TRBV30 CAWSPGGSEAFF TGTGCCTGGAGTCCAGGGGGCTCTGAAGCTTTCTTT
. TRBJ2-7 . TRBV11-2 CASSLIQSGGPYSYEQYF TGTGCCAGCAGCTTAATTCAGTCTGGGGGGCCTTACTCCTACGAGCAGTACTTC
. TRBJ2-3 . TRBV14 CASSAWWSSTDTQYF TGTGCCAGCAGCGCTTGGTGGTCTAGCACAGATACGCAGTATTTT
. TRBJ2-2 . TRBV5-4 CASSSDTGAVTGELFF TGTGCCAGCAGCTCGGACACGGGAGCGGTCACCGGGGAGCTGTTTTTT